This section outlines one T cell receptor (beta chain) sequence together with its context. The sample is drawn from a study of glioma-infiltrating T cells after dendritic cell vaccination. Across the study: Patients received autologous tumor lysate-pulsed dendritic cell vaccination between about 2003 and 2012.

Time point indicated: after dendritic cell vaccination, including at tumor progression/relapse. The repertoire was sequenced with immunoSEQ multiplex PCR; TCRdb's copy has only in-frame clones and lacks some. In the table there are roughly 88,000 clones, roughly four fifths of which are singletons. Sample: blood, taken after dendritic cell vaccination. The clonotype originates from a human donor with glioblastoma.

CDR3 residues: CAISESRTSGSDTQYF. Here the CDR3 DNA reads TGTGCCATCAGTGAGTCGAGGACTAGCGGGAGCGATACGCAGTATTTT. The chain carries TRBV10-3 and TRBJ2-3; TRBD2 aligns across 13 bases. The CDR3 has 16 amino acids. Germline-derived CDR1 and CDR2 are ENHRY and SYGVKD. The V and J ends lost 0 bases and 6 bases, in that order; junction bases with no gene match: 3.